The 9 T cell receptor beta chains in this list originate from one sample, sequenced in a study of technical replicates of blood from a handful of donors. Measured with immunoSEQ multiplex PCR; TCRdb has only the in-frame clones, and not every one. The table shows more than 80,000 clones, with 90% to 96% occurring only once. Sequencing was carried out using T cells isolated from PBMCs. The origin of the receptors is a human donor in good health.

The V and J genes are TRBV19 and TRBJ1-1; D is possibly TRBD1 (5 bases). CDR1 and CDR2 (germline): LNHDA, SQIVND (reference sequence). The ends were cut back, 2 bases at V and 4 bases at J, with 8 bases in the middle. This CDR3 comprises 13 residues. CDR3 in DNA: TGTGCCAGTAGTATAATGGGGGGCACTGAAGCTTTCTTT. It yields the protein CASSIMGGTEAFF. Supplemented by reference TRBV19 and TRBJ1-1, the full variable domain reads DGGITQSPKYLFRKEGQNVTLSCEQNLNHDAMYWYRQDPGQGLRLIYYSQIVNDFQKGDIAEGYSVSREKKESFPLTVTSAQKNPTAFYLCASSIMGGTEAFFGQGTRLTVV.

This sequence joins TRBV5-6 and TRBJ2-2; the match to TRBD1 covers 10 bases. V lost 4 bases to trimming and J lost 5 bases; unmatched junction nucleotides: 11. This CDR3 is built from 17 residues. The V gene's germline CDR1 is SGHDT and CDR2 YYEEEE. Written as DNA, the CDR3 is TGTGCCAGCAGCCTCCCCGGGACAGGGGTTGGAACCGGGGAGCTGTTTTTT. Amino acids: CASSLPGTGVGTGELFF.

The sample holds one count of this clone. The chain links TRBV7-2 to TRBJ2-3, with D uncertain. Germline V lookup: CDR1 SGHTA, CDR2 FQGNSA. Trimming pared 3 bases from V and 4 bases from J, leaving 8 bases between. This CDR3 region has 13 residues. The CDR3 DNA reads TGTGCCAGCAGCTTTCAGTCCGCAGATACGCAGTATTTT. As protein: CASSFQSADTQYF.

This clone was recorded only once. The rearrangement joins TRBV5-1 to TRBJ2-7; TRBD1 agrees at 9 bases. The CDR3 sequence is 16 residues long. Germline lookup yields CDR1 SGHRS and CDR2 YFSETQ. V shed 6 bases, J shed 5 bases, and the junction held 15 bases outside the gene matches. CDR3 loop: CASTSEGRTGVHEQYF. The CDR3 DNA reads TGCGCCAGCACTAGCGAGGGTCGGACAGGGGTCCACGAGCAGTACTTC.

The chain is built from TRBV2 and TRBJ2-1, with a weak D call TRBD1 (6 bases). The CDR3 has 14 amino acids. Germline CDR1 and CDR2: SNHLY and FYNNEI. Trimming pared 7 bases from V and 9 bases from J, leaving 19 bases between. In DNA form, the CDR3 reads TGTGCCAGCATTGCTCGAGGACCCAGGGGTGAGCAGTTCTTC. Translation: CASIARGPRGEQFF.

V usage is TRBV28 and J usage is TRBJ1-1; TRBD1 matches at 8 bases. The CDR3 covers 13 residues. The ends lost 6 bases at V and 10 bases at J; junction bases unmatched: 10. Germline V gives CDR1 MDHEN, CDR2 SYDVKM. This CDR3 is CASRPGQGLSAFF. DNA of the CDR3: TGTGCCAGCAGACCCGGACAGGGATTGTCAGCTTTCTTT.

This chain uses TRBV28 with TRBJ2-7; TRBD1 agrees at 8 bases. This CDR3 comprises 13 residues. Germline values: CDR1 MDHEN, CDR2 SYDVKM. V trimming: 6 bases; J trimming: 7 bases; junction bases outside the gene matches: 8. CDR3 protein: CASSTGQGAEQYF. The CDR3 nucleotides are TGTGCCAGCAGCACCGGACAGGGCGCGGAGCAGTACTTC.

This sequence joins TRBV9 and TRBJ1-2; D is undetermined. Germline V CDR1 and CDR2: SGDLS, YYNGEE. The CDR3 has 16 residues. V dropped 4 bases and J dropped 0 bases, with 16 bases sitting between them. The CDR3 sequence is CASSSPGYVANYGYTF. Written as DNA, the CDR3 is TGTGCCAGCAGCTCCCCCGGGTACGTGGCTAACTATGGCTACACCTTC.

The chain is built from TRBV5-1 and TRBJ2-7; 7 bases map to TRBD1. Germline V gene lookup returns CDR1 SGHRS and CDR2 YFSETQ. The CDR3 is 14 amino acids. The trim removed 3 bases at V and 2 bases at J, leaving 5 bases unmatched. CDR3 sequence (DNA): TGCGCCAGCAGCTCCCCGGGACAGCCCTACGAGCAGTACTTC. Protein: CASSSPGQPYEQYF.